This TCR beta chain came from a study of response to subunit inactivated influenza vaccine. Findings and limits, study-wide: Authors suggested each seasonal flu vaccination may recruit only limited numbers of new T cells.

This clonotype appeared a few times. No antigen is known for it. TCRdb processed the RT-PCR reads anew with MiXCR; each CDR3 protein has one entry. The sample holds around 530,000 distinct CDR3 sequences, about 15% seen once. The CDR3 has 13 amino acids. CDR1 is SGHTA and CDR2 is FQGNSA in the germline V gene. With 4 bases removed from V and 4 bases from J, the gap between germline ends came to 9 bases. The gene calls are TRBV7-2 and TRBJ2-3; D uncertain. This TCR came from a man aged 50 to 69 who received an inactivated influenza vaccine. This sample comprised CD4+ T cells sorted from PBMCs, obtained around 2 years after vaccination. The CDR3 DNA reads TGTGCCAGCAGCTCATTAGTTCCAGATACGCAGTATTTT. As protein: CASSSLVPDTQYF.